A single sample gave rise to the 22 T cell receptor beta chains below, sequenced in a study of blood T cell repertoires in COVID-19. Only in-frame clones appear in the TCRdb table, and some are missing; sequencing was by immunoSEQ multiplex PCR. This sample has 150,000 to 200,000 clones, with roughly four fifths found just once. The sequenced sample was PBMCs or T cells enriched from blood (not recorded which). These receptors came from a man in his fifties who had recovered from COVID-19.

CDR3 in amino acids: CASRRGLAGEKETQYF. CDR3 in DNA: TGTGCCAGCAGAAGGGGACTAGCGGGGGAAAAAGAGACCCAGTACTTC. The chain links TRBV2 to TRBJ2-5; 14 bases are shared with TRBD2. The CDR3 runs 16 residues. Trimming removed 6 bases from V and 3 bases from J; junction bases left unmatched: 6. The V gene's germline CDR1 is SNHLY and CDR2 FYNNEI.

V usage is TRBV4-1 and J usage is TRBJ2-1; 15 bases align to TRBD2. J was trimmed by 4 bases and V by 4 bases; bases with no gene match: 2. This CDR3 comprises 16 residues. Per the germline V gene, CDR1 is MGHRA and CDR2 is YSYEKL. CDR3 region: CASSRTSGGAYNEQFF. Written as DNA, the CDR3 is TGCGCCAGCAGCCGGACTAGCGGGGGGGCATACAATGAGCAGTTCTTC.

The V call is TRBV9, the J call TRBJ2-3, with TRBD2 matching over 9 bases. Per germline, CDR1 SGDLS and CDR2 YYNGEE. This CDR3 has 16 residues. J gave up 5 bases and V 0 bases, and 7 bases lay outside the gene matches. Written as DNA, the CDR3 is TGTGCCAGCAGCGTAGGTATAGCGGGGGCGAAAGATACGCAGTATTTT. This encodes CASSVGIAGAKDTQYF.

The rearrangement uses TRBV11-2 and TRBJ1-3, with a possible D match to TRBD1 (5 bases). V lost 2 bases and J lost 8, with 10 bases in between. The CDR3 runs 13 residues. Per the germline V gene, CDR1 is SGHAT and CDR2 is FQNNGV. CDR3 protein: CASSLMGQHTIYF. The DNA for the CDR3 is TGTGCCAGCAGCTTAATGGGGCAGCACACCATATATTTT.

This CDR3 reads CASRGQGNTEAFF. CDR3 in DNA: TGTGCCAGCAGGGGACAGGGGAACACTGAAGCTTTCTTT. The rearrangement uses TRBV28 and TRBJ1-1; TRBD1 matches 9 bases. The CDR3 consists of 13 residues. Germline lookup yields CDR1 MDHEN and CDR2 SYDVKM. The trim removed 6 bases at V and 1 base at J, leaving 0 bases unmatched.

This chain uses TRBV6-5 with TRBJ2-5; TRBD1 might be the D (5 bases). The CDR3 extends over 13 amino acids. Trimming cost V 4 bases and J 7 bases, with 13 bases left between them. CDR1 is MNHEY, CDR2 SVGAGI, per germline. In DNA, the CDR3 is TGTGCCAGCAGTTCAGGGAAGTGGGGGACCCAGTACTTC. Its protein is CASSSGKWGTQYF.

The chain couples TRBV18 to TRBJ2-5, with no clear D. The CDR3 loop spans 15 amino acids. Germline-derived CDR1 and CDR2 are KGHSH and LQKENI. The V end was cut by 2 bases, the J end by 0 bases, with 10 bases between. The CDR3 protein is CASSPSRVNQETQYF. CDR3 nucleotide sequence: TGTGCCAGCTCACCATCCCGCGTTAACCAAGAGACCCAGTACTTC.

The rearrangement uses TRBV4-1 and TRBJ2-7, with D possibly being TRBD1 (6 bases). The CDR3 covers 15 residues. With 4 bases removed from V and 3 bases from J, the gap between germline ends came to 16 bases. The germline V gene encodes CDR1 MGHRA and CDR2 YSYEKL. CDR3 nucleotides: TGCGCCAGCAGCCGCCGAAGGGACATATTCTACGAGCAGTACTTC. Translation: CASSRRRDIFYEQYF.

The CDR3 is CASSEGAGPLNTEAFF. CDR3 sequence (DNA): TGTGCCAGCAGTGAAGGGGCAGGCCCCCTGAACACTGAAGCTTTCTTT. The chain combines TRBV6-1 with TRBJ1-1, with D hard to call. CDR3 length equals 16 residues. Germline-derived CDR1 and CDR2 are MNHNS and SASEGT. Trimming took off 1 base at V and 0 bases at J, with 12 bases between the two ends.

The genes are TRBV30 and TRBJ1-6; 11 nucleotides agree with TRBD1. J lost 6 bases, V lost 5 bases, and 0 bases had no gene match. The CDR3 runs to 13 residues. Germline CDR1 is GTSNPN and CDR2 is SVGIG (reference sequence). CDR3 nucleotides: TGTGCCTGGGGACAGGGGGCTAATTCACCCCTCCACTTT. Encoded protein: CAWGQGANSPLHF.

As DNA, the CDR3 is TGTGCCAGCAGTTACAGGGTGAACACTGAAGCTTTCTTT. Protein sequence: CASSYRVNTEAFF. This rearrangement joins TRBV28 to TRBJ1-1; TRBD1 might be the D (6 bases). Between the trimmed V and J ends, which lost 4 bases and 0 bases, there was a span of 6 bases. CDR3 length equals 13 residues. Per the germline V gene, CDR1 is MDHEN and CDR2 is SYDVKM.

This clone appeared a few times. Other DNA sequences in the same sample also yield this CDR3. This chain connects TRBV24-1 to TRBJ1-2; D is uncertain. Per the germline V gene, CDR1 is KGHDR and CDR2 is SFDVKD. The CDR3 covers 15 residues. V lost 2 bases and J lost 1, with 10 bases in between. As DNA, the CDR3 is TGTGCCACCAGTGATTCACGGGGAGGTAACTATGGCTACACCTTC. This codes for CATSDSRGGNYGYTF.

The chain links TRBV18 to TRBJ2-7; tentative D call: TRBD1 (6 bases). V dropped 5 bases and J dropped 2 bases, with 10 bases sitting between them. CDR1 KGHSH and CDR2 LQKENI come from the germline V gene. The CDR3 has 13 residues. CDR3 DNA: TGTGCCAGCTCAGCAGGGGACACCTACGAGCAGTACTTC. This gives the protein CASSAGDTYEQYF. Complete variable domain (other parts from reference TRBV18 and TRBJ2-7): NAGVMQNPRHLVRRRGQEARLRCSPMKGHSHVYWYRQLPEEGLKFMVYLQKENIIDESGMPKERFSAEFPKEGPSILRIQQVVRGDSAAYFCASSAGDTYEQYFGPGTRLTVT.

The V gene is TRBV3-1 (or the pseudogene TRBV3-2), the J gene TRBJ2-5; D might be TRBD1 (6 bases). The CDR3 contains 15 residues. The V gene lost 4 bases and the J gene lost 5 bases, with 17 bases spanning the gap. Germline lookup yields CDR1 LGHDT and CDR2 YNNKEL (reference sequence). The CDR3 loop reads CASSPGPFQGETQYF. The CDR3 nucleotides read TGTGCCAGCAGCCCCGGCCCTTTCCAGGGGGAGACCCAGTACTTC.

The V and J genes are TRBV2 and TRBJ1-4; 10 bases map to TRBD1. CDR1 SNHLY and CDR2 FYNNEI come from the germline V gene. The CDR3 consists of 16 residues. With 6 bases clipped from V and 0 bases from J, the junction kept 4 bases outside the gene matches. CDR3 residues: CASRPGQGTTNEKLFF. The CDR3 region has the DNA TGTGCCAGCAGACCGGGACAGGGGACAACTAATGAAAAACTGTTTTTT.

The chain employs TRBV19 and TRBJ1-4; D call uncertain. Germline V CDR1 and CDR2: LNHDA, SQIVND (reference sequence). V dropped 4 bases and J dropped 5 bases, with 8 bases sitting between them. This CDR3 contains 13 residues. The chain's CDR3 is CASSTVRNEKLFF. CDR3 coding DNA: TGTGCCAGTAGTACGGTCCGGAATGAAAAACTGTTTTTT.

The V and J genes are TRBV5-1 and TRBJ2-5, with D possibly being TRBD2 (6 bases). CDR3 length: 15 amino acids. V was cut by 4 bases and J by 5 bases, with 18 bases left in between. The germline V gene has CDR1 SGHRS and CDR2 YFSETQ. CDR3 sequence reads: CASSPPGLRGETQYF. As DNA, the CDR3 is TGCGCCAGCAGCCCCCCCGGTCTTCGGGGGGAGACCCAGTACTTC.

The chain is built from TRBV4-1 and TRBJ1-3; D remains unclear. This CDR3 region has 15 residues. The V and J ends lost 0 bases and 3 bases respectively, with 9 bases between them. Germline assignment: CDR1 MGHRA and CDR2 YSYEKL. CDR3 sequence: CASSQEAQIGNTIYF. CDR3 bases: TGCGCCAGCAGCCAAGAGGCACAGATTGGAAACACCATATATTTT.

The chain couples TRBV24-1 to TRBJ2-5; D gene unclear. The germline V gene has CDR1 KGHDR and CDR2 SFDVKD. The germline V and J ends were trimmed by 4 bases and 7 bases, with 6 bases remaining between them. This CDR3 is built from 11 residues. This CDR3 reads CATSDLRTQYF. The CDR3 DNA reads TGTGCCACCAGTGACCTCAGGACCCAGTACTTC.

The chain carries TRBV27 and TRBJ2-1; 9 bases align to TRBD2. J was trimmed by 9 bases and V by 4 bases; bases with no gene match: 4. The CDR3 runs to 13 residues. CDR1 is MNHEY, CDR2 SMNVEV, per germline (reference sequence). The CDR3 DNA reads TGTGCCAGCAGTTCCGGACTAGCGCTTGAGCAGTTCTTC. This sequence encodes CASSSGLALEQFF.

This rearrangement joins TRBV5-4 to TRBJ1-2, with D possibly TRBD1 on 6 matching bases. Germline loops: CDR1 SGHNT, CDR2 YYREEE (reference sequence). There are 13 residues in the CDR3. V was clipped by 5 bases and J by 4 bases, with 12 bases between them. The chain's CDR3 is CASSYGQRYGYTF. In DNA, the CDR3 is TGTGCCAGCAGTTATGGACAGCGCTATGGCTACACCTTC.

CDR3 coding DNA: TGTGCCAGTAGTATAGTGGGAGCGGGGGCGCTTGAGCAGTTCTTC. This gives the protein CASSIVGAGALEQFF. The chain employs TRBV19 and TRBJ2-1, with 8 positions matching TRBD2. With 1 base clipped from V and 9 bases from J, the junction kept 8 bases outside the gene matches. The CDR3 is made up of 15 amino acids. Germline V gene sequence: CDR1 LNHDA, CDR2 SQIVND (reference sequence).